This T cell receptor beta chain was observed in a study of Graves' ophthalmopathy and Graves' hyperthyroidism. Points from the study as a whole: Most thyroid clonotypes with frequency above 0.001 were detected in blood too.

Having ophthalmopathy, the donors showed moderate-to-severe activity, CAS ≥3 and NOSPECS ≥4, with disease lasting under 3 months. Other autoimmune diseases, uncontrolled infections, pregnancy or lactation excluded patients from enrollment. Clinical symptoms, serum thyroxine, TRAb, thyroid ultrasound and orbital computed tomography were relied on for diagnosis. The V gene end was trimmed by 2 bases and the J gene end by 3 bases; junction bases not matched to a gene: 8. This CDR3 is built from 16 residues. The germline gives CDR1 SGDLS, CDR2 YYNGEE. The authors amplified TCR beta CDR3 regions, and they did so from RNA transcripts for repertoire sequencing. Amplification began with first-round RT-PCR using HTBI primers, then second-round multiplex PCR was performed. Each CDR3 protein gets one entry after TCRdb re-called the multiplex PCR reads with MiXCR. Seen here are approximately 210,000 distinct CDR3 sequences, roughly 21% observed once, and the top ten hold around two fifths.

This clonotype was found many times. Its antigen is not known. The J gene is TRBJ1-1, the V gene TRBV9, with 9 bases fitting TRBD1. The sample taken for sequencing was peripheral blood. This clonotype was obtained from a woman aged 45-60 years with Graves' ophthalmopathy. CDR3: CASSVTPRTGDTEAFF. The CDR3 DNA follows: TGTGCCAGCAGCGTGACCCCCCGGACAGGGGACACTGAAGCTTTCTTT.